The T cell receptor (beta chain) described here comes from a study of OX40 agonist ivuxolimab in advanced cancers. Study-level results: At 0.1 to 3.0 mg/kg and by week 6, CD4+ and CD8+ T cells in the blood had expanded clonally. Antigen specificity was not determined for the expanded peripheral T cells. Normalized T-cell clonal expansion was also low in some nonresponders.

This clone has a single count. Its specificity is unknown. Only in-frame clones appear in the TCRdb table, and some are missing; sequencing was by immunoSEQ multiplex PCR. The table has about 85,000 clones, about 80% seen once. The germline CDR1 and CDR2 sequences are MGHRA and YSYEKL. There are 13 residues in the CDR3. After removal of 5 bases from V and 7 bases from J, the junction contained 4 bases not matched to a gene. J is TRBJ1-3 and V is TRBV4-1; the match to TRBD1 covers 8 bases. Sequencing used CD4+ or CD8+ T cells sorted from blood, obtained in a trial of the OX40 agonist ivuxolimab. The sequence was collected from an adult with an advanced solid tumor such as melanoma, head and neck, liver or kidney cancer. DNA for the CDR3: TGCGCCAGCAGCAGACAGGGGTCTAACACCATATATTTT. Protein: CASSRQGSNTIYF.